Listed here are 19 T cell receptor beta chains from one sample, sequenced in a study of cytomegalovirus exposure and HLA in healthy donors. Both 60 Vbeta primers and 13 Jbeta primers went into the PCR. The assay was immunoSEQ multiplex PCR, and TCRdb's table has in-frame clones only and misses some. The table lists about 120,000 clones, around 81% of them singletons. The sample consisted of PBMCs. The receptors shown here come from a woman aged 40 to 50 in good health and CMV-seronegative.

The rearrangement joins TRBV19 to TRBJ2-1; 10 nucleotides agree with TRBD2. The CDR3 runs to 13 residues. The germline V gene has CDR1 LNHDA and CDR2 SQIVND (reference sequence). Trimming removed 5 bases from V and 7 bases from J; junction bases left unmatched: 2. The CDR3 is CASSVTSGNEQFF. The CDR3, as DNA: TGTGCCAGTAGTGTGACTAGCGGGAATGAGCAGTTCTTC.

V gene TRBV6-1 combines with J gene TRBJ2-1; D uncertain. Trimming shortened V by 6 bases and J by 15 bases, and 15 bases separated the two germline ends. The germline V gene has CDR1 MNHNS and CDR2 SASEGT. The CDR3 covers 11 residues. The CDR3 loop is CASSGNRDRFF. CDR3 DNA: TGTGCCAGCAGCGGAAACAGAGATAGGTTCTTC.

The rearrangement joins TRBV6-6 to TRBJ1-1, with 7 nucleotides matching TRBD1. CDR3 length: 14 residues. Germline assignment: CDR1 MNHNY and CDR2 SVGAGI (reference sequence). V lost 5 bases and J lost 1; bases outside the gene matches: 4. As DNA, the CDR3 is TGTGCCAGCAGTAGGGACAGCACGAACACTGAAGCTTTCTTT. It codes for CASSRDSTNTEAFF.

In the case of this clone: In the same sample, other DNA sequences code for this CDR3. The rearrangement links TRBV5-1 to TRBJ2-2, with D tentatively TRBD2 (5 bases). Germline loops: CDR1 SGHRS, CDR2 YFSETQ. V was trimmed by 0 bases and J by 4 bases, leaving 10 bases between them. The CDR3 has 15 residues. This chain's CDR3 is CASSLAASFTGELFF. CDR3 DNA: TGCGCCAGCAGCTTGGCCGCTAGCTTCACCGGGGAGCTGTTTTTT.

This chain uses TRBV5-1 with TRBJ2-5; no reliable D call. With 3 bases removed from V and 2 bases from J, the gap between germline ends came to 17 bases. Germline lookup yields CDR1 SGHRS and CDR2 YFSETQ. The CDR3 runs to 16 residues. CDR3 region: CASSSFGAATQETQYF. In nucleotides, the CDR3 is TGCGCCAGCAGCTCGTTTGGTGCTGCGACTCAAGAGACCCAGTACTTC.

J is TRBJ2-3 and V is TRBV7-3; 8 positions agree with TRBD2. The CDR3 runs to 13 residues. Germline V lookup: CDR1 SGHTA, CDR2 FQGTGA. Trimming at V came to 6 bases and at J to 6 bases, leaving 5 bases not matched to a gene. CDR3 region: CASSPGGSDTQYF. The CDR3 DNA sequence: TGTGCCAGCAGTCCGGGGGGGAGTGATACGCAGTATTTT.

The chain links TRBV5-4 to TRBJ2-1, with 8 bases aligning to TRBD2. V was clipped by 1 base and J by 10 bases; unmatched bases: 4. Germline V lookup: CDR1 SGHNT, CDR2 YYREEE (reference sequence). The CDR3 is 13 residues long. CDR3 DNA sequence: TGTGCCAGCAGCTTGTTTGGCGGGAGGGAGCAGTTCTTC. Translating it yields CASSLFGGREQFF.

This chain links TRBV5-1 with TRBJ2-5, with 11 bases fitting TRBD2. V was pared by 2 bases and J by 5 bases, with 8 bases of the junction left unmatched. Germline lookup yields CDR1 SGHRS and CDR2 YFSETQ. The CDR3 is 16 amino acids. CDR3 loop: CASSLRLAGGSETQYF. The CDR3 DNA sequence: TGCGCCAGCAGCTTACGGCTAGCGGGAGGCTCGGAGACCCAGTACTTC. Using reference TRBV5-1 and TRBJ2-5 for the parts outside the CDR3, the full variable domain is KAGVTQTPRYLIKTRGQQVTLSCSPISGHRSVSWYQQTPGQGLQFLFEYFSETQRNKGNFPGRFSGRQFSNSRSEMNVSTLELGDSALYLCASSLRLAGGSETQYFGPGTRLLVL.

CDR3 in amino acids: CASSFDSVTYNSPLHF. The DNA of the CDR3 is TGTGCCAGCAGCTTCGACAGTGTAACTTATAATTCACCCCTCCACTTT. This rearrangement joins TRBV7-9 to TRBJ1-6, with a weak D call TRBD1 (5 bases). Germline-derived CDR1 and CDR2 are SEHNR and FQNEAQ (reference sequence). The V end lost 3 bases, the J end lost 4 bases, and 13 bases lay between the germline ends. This CDR3 region has 16 residues.

The J gene is TRBJ1-4, the V gene TRBV6-6, with D possibly TRBD1 on 6 matching bases. Trimming removed 7 bases at V and 2 bases at J, with 17 bases between. CDR3 length: 16 amino acids. Germline loops: CDR1 MNHNY, CDR2 SVGAGI (reference sequence). CDR3 DNA: TGTGCCAGCATCTTGAGGGGGGGTTATACTAATGAAAAACTGTTTTTT. Amino acids: CASILRGGYTNEKLFF.

The sample holds one count of this clone. V usage is TRBV15 and J usage is TRBJ2-3; 9 nucleotides line up with TRBD2. The CDR3 runs to 17 residues. V was clipped by 5 bases and J by 1 base; unmatched bases: 10. The germline V gene encodes CDR1 LNHNV and CDR2 YYDKDF (reference sequence). CDR3 in amino acids: CATSLKRGATGTDTQYF. For the CDR3, the DNA is TGTGCCACCAGCCTTAAGCGGGGGGCCACTGGCACAGATACGCAGTATTTT. The full variable domain, with the rest looked up from reference TRBV15 and TRBJ2-3, is DAMVIQNPRYQVTQFGKPVTLSCSQTLNHNVMYWYQQKSSQAPKLLFHYYDKDFNNEADTPDNFQSRRPNTSFCFLDIRSPGLGDTAMYLCATSLKRGATGTDTQYFGPGTRLTVL.

DNA of the CDR3: TGTGCCAGCAGCGGGCGGGGACTAGTAGCCTACAATGAGCAGTTCTTC. It is translated as CASSGRGLVAYNEQFF. The chain uses TRBV28 and TRBJ2-1; TRBD2 matches 8 bases. V shed 6 bases, J shed 2 bases, and the junction held 9 bases outside the gene matches. The CDR3 extends over 16 amino acids. The germline gives CDR1 MDHEN, CDR2 SYDVKM.

The chain recombines TRBV2 with TRBJ2-1; 12 bases line up with TRBD2. The ends lost 5 bases at V and 7 bases at J; junction bases unmatched: 3. This CDR3 has 14 residues. Germline loops: CDR1 SNHLY, CDR2 FYNNEI. Here the CDR3 reads CASSRLAGENEQFF. In nucleotides, the CDR3 is TGTGCCAGCAGTCGACTAGCGGGAGAGAATGAGCAGTTCTTC.

The rearrangement joins TRBV15 to TRBJ1-2; TRBD1 might be the D (5 bases). CDR1 and CDR2 (germline): LNHNV, YYDKDF (reference sequence). With 3 bases removed from V and 1 base from J, the gap between germline ends came to 6 bases. The CDR3 is 13 amino acids. CDR3 coding DNA: TGTGCCACCAGCAGGGGACTTAACTATGGCTACACCTTC. This gives the protein CATSRGLNYGYTF.

For the CDR3, the DNA is TGTGCCAGCCGACGGGACATCCTCAATGAAAAACTGTTTTTT. Its translation is CASRRDILNEKLFF. J is TRBJ1-4 and V is TRBV2; TRBD1 is a possible D gene (6 bases). The CDR3 contains 14 residues. V lost 8 bases to trimming and J lost 5 bases, with 15 bases between them. The germline gives CDR1 SNHLY, CDR2 FYNNEI.

The V gene is TRBV6-1, the J gene TRBJ2-7; the match to TRBD2 covers 15 bases. CDR1 and CDR2 from the germline V gene are MNHNS and SASEGT. The junction had 13 bases not matched to a gene; V was cut back by 1 base and J by 0 bases. The CDR3 has 21 amino acids. CDR3 amino acids: CASSEEGTSGGYSFSSYEQYF. CDR3 nucleotides: TGTGCCAGCAGTGAAGAGGGGACTAGCGGGGGGTACTCATTTAGCTCCTACGAGCAGTACTTC.

The sample holds many counts of this clone. J is TRBJ1-2 and V is TRBV6-5, with 9 bases that match TRBD1. With 3 bases clipped from V and 8 bases from J, the junction kept 10 bases outside the gene matches. CDR1 is MNHEY and CDR2 is SVGAGI in the germline V gene. The CDR3 is 15 amino acids. For the CDR3, the DNA is TGTGCCAGCAGTTATAAGGCTGGGACAGGGATCGGCTACACCTTC. Translated: CASSYKAGTGIGYTF.

V usage is TRBV4-3 and J usage is TRBJ2-3; a weak D match, TRBD2 (6 bases). The CDR3 spans 16 residues. Germline assignment: CDR1 LGHNA and CDR2 YSLEER. Trimming pared 4 bases from V and 0 bases from J, leaving 14 bases between. The CDR3 region is CASSPRGGKSTDTQYF. Written as DNA, the CDR3 is TGCGCCAGCAGCCCCCGTGGGGGGAAAAGCACAGATACGCAGTATTTT.

V gene TRBV5-1 combines with J gene TRBJ2-3; D is perhaps TRBD1 (5 bases). Trimming took off 4 bases at V and 4 bases at J, with 13 bases between the two ends. The CDR3 loop spans 14 amino acids. Looked up from germline, CDR1 is SGHRS and CDR2 is YFSETQ. Here the CDR3 reads CASSTLVGADTQYF. In nucleotides, the CDR3 is TGCGCCAGCAGCACGCTAGTAGGGGCAGATACGCAGTATTTT.